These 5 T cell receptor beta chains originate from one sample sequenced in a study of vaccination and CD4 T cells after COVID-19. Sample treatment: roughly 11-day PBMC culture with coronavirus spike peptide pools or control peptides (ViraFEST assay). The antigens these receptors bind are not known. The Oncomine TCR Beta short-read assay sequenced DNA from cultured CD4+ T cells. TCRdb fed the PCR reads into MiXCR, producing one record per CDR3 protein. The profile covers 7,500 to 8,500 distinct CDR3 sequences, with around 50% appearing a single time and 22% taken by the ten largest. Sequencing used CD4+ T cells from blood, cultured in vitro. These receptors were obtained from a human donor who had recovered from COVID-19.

The DNA of the CDR3 is TGTGCCAGCAGCCCCGGACTAGCGAGGGAGCAGTACTTC. This encodes CASSPGLAREQYF. The chain uses TRBV2 and TRBJ2-7; 9 positions agree with TRBD2. The length of the CDR3 is 13 residues. J lost 7 bases, V lost 6 bases, and 7 bases had no gene match. Germline loops: CDR1 SNHLY, CDR2 FYNNEI.

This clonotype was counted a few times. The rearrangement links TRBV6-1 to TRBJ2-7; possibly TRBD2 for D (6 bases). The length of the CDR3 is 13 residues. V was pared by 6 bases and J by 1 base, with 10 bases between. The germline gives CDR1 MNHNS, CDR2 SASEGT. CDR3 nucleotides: TGTGCCAGCAGCATTGGGACTTCCTACGAGCAGTACTTC. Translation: CASSIGTSYEQYF.

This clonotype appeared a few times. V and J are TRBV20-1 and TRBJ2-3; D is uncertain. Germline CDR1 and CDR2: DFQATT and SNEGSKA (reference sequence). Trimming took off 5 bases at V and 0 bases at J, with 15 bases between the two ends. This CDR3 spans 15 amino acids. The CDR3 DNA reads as TGCAGTGCTGGGTCTAGTGTTTCTAGCACAGATACGCAGTATTTT. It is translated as CSAGSSVSSTDTQYF.

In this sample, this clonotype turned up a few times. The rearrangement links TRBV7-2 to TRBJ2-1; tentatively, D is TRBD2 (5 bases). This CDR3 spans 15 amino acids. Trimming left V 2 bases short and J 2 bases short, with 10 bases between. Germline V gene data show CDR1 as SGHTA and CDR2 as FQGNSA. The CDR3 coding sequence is TGTGCCAGCAGCTTAACGGGAACCACCTACAATGAGCAGTTCTTC. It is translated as CASSLTGTTYNEQFF. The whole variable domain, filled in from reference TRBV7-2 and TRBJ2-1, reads GAGVSQSPSNKVTEKGKDVELRCDPISGHTALYWYRQSLGQGLEFLIYFQGNSAPDKSGLPSDRFSAERTGGSVSTLTIQRTQQEDSAVYLCASSLTGTTYNEQFFGPGTRLTVL.

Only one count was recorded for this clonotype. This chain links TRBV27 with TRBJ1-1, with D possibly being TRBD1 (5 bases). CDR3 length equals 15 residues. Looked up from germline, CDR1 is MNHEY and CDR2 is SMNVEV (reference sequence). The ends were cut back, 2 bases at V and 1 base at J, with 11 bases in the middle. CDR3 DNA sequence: TGTGCCAGCAGTTTACTAAAGGGGACGAACACTGAAGCTTTCTTT. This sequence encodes CASSLLKGTNTEAFF.